Shown below are 30 T cell receptor beta chains from a single sample sequenced in a study of cytomegalovirus exposure and HLA in healthy donors (dated by TCRdb to the late 2010s). The library was produced with the immunoSEQ multiplex PCR assay. For the multiplex PCR, a mixture combining 60 forward primers for TCR Vbeta segments and 13 reverse primers for TCR Jbeta segments was used. The table comes from immuneACCESS by way of TCRdb, which keeps in-frame sequences with V and J called. Part of the clones is missing from these tables; in studies checked, under half for an unresolved V gene and the rest for unknown reasons. The sample table lists some 250,000 clones, roughly 82% of them with a count of one. Together, the top ten hold 4.5% to 6% of the sample. The source material was PBMCs. All receptors derive from a woman between 40 and 55 years old in good health and CMV-seropositive.

About this clone itself: One junction end does not reproduce the germline sequence, and a read error may be involved. This chain connects TRBV7-2 to TRBJ2-7; 8 nucleotides align to TRBD2. There are 13 residues in the CDR3. In germline, CDR1 is SGHTA, CDR2 FQGNSA. CDR3 sequence (DNA): TGTGCCAGCAGCTGGACTAGCTCCAACGAGCAGTACTTC. Translating gives CASSWTSSNEQYF.

The V gene is TRBV18, the J gene TRBJ2-5; D is possibly TRBD1 (6 bases). Germline CDR1 is KGHSH and CDR2 is LQKENI. The CDR3 covers 15 residues. V gave up 3 bases and J gave up 4 bases, with 15 bases separating them. The CDR3 reads CASSPGPLGAETQYF. For the CDR3, the DNA is TGTGCCAGCTCACCCGGGCCCTTGGGGGCAGAGACCCAGTACTTC.

This chain links TRBV30 with TRBJ1-2, with a weak D call TRBD1 (6 bases). CDR3 length: 13 residues. Per germline, CDR1 GTSNPN and CDR2 SVGIG (reference sequence). V dropped 0 bases and J dropped 7 bases, with 12 bases sitting between them. Written as DNA, the CDR3 is TGTGCCTGGAGTGTAAGGGGGGGGGCTGGCTACACCTTC. This sequence encodes CAWSVRGGAGYTF.

The chain carries TRBV20-1 and TRBJ1-1; D is uncertain. The V gene lost 6 bases and the J gene lost 1 base, with 6 bases spanning the gap. The CDR3 is made up of 11 amino acids. CDR1 and CDR2 from the germline V gene are DFQATT and SNEGSKA (reference sequence). Here the CDR3 DNA reads TGCAGTGCCCGAGCGAACACTGAAGCTTTCTTT. Its translation is CSARANTEAFF.

The chain joins TRBV7-9 to TRBJ1-4, with TRBD1 matching 11 bases. The CDR3 is made up of 15 amino acids. Germline loops: CDR1 SEHNR, CDR2 FQNEAQ (reference sequence). V shed 5 bases, J shed 8 bases, and the junction held 7 bases outside the gene matches. The CDR3 sequence is CASSPWTGGREKLFF. In nucleotides, the CDR3 is TGTGCCAGCAGCCCTTGGACAGGGGGCCGAGAAAAACTGTTTTTT.

The V and J genes are TRBV6-5 and TRBJ1-1; D possibly corresponds to TRBD1 (5 bases). This CDR3 region has 15 residues. Germline V gene data show CDR1 as MNHEY and CDR2 as SVGAGI. Trimming stripped 6 bases from V and 11 bases from J, with 25 bases between. In nucleotides, the CDR3 is TGTGCCAGCAGCCAGGGAGGGAGTGGGGTTGGAGTGGCTTTCTTT. Translated: CASSQGGSGVGVAFF.

This clone has a handful of counts. The chain recombines TRBV25-1 with TRBJ1-1; no clear D gene. Trimming left V 5 bases short and J 1 base short, with 8 bases between. The CDR3 is made up of 13 amino acids. Looked up from germline, CDR1 is MGHDK and CDR2 is SYGVNS. DNA for the CDR3: TGTGCCAGCAGTTGGGGAGAGAACACTGAAGCTTTCTTT. Translation gives CASSWGENTEAFF.

The chain recombines TRBV5-6 with TRBJ2-7, with TRBD1 matching over 10 bases. CDR1 is SGHDT and CDR2 is YYEEEE in the germline V gene. Trimming removed 0 bases from V and 7 bases from J; junction bases left unmatched: 4. CDR3 length equals 14 residues. The CDR3 DNA reads TGTGCCAGCAGCTTGGGACAGGGGGCGTCAGAGCAGTACTTC. Translated: CASSLGQGASEQYF.

The CDR3 DNA reads TGCGCCAGCAGCTCGAAGCCTCTTCGGGACAGTGGGACCGGGGAGCTGTTTTTT. Amino acids: CASSSKPLRDSGTGELFF. This rearrangement joins TRBV5-1 to TRBJ2-2; the match to TRBD1 covers 7 bases. The CDR3 is 18 residues long. With 3 bases clipped from V and 5 bases from J, the junction kept 16 bases outside the gene matches. CDR1 SGHRS and CDR2 YFSETQ come from the germline V gene.

The chain carries TRBV7-9 and TRBJ1-4; 7 nucleotides match TRBD1. The V gene's germline CDR1 is SEHNR and CDR2 FQNEAQ (reference sequence). Trimming removed 3 bases from V and 8 bases from J; junction bases left unmatched: 3. The CDR3 totals 13 residues. CDR3 bases: TGTGCCAGCAGCTTGACAGGGAACGAAAAACTGTTTTTT. It is translated as CASSLTGNEKLFF.

J is TRBJ1-5 and V is TRBV6-1; no clear D gene. The CDR3 totals 13 residues. V was clipped by 2 bases and J by 4 bases, with 6 bases between them. Germline CDR1 MNHNS, CDR2 SASEGT. The CDR3 here is CASSESPNQPQHF. CDR3 DNA: TGTGCCAGCAGTGAATCCCCTAATCAGCCCCAGCATTTT.

The V call is TRBV9, the J call TRBJ2-5; the match to TRBD2 covers 10 bases. The J segment lost 3 bases and the V segment lost 5 bases, leaving 4 bases of the junction unmatched. Germline assignment: CDR1 SGDLS and CDR2 YYNGEE. The CDR3 sequence is 14 residues long. CDR3 sequence: CASSLAGGEETQYF. CDR3 DNA: TGTGCCAGCAGTTTAGCGGGGGGTGAAGAGACCCAGTACTTC.

The J gene is TRBJ2-2, the V gene TRBV7-3, with 7 nucleotides matching TRBD2. CDR3 size: 13 residues. CDR1 SGHTA and CDR2 FQGTGA come from the germline V gene. Trimming at V came to 0 bases and at J to 8 bases, leaving 0 bases not matched to a gene. The CDR3 DNA is TGTGCCAGCAGCTTAACTAGCGGGGGGGAGCTGTTTTTT. Protein sequence: CASSLTSGGELFF.

The V call is TRBV5-4, the J call TRBJ2-5, with 8 nucleotides matching TRBD2. The CDR3 has 14 amino acids. V was clipped by 4 bases and J by 5 bases; unmatched bases: 7. The germline CDR1 and CDR2 sequences are SGHNT and YYREEE (reference sequence). The CDR3 here is CASSIRLARETQYF. CDR3 sequence (DNA): TGTGCCAGCAGCATCCGACTAGCGCGGGAGACCCAGTACTTC.

The gene calls are TRBV6-1 and TRBJ1-2, with 11 bases aligning to TRBD1. Germline-derived CDR1 and CDR2 are MNHNS and SASEGT. The CDR3 is 13 residues long. V was pared by 6 bases and J by 6 bases, with 3 bases of the junction left unmatched. CDR3 DNA sequence: TGTGCCAGCAGGGGGACAGGGGGAGATGGCTACACCTTC. Its translation: CASRGTGGDGYTF.

This clone has a handful of counts. The chain is built from TRBV5-1 and TRBJ2-3; 14 nucleotides match TRBD2. CDR3 length equals 16 residues. From germline, CDR1 is SGHRS and CDR2 YFSETQ. Trimming at V came to 3 bases and at J to 1 base, leaving 1 base not matched to a gene. CDR3 coding DNA: TGCGCCAGCAGCTCGACTAGCGGGGGGGGCACAGATACGCAGTATTTT. Translation gives CASSSTSGGGTDTQYF.

The chain uses TRBV7-9 and TRBJ1-5; TRBD1 is a possible D gene (6 bases). Germline V gene sequence: CDR1 SEHNR, CDR2 FQNEAQ (reference sequence). This CDR3 spans 17 amino acids. The ends were cut back, 2 bases at V and 7 bases at J, with 21 bases in the middle. The CDR3 DNA is TGTGCCAGCAGCTTAAGTTGGGCGGCCAGGGGAAACCAGCCCCAGCATTTT. This encodes CASSLSWAARGNQPQHF.

The chain employs TRBV19 and TRBJ1-5; 7 bases align to TRBD1. CDR3 length: 13 amino acids. Trimming removed 5 bases from V and 7 bases from J; junction bases left unmatched: 5. CDR1 is LNHDA and CDR2 is SQIVND in the germline V gene (reference sequence). The CDR3 region is CASSVDRVQPQHF. CDR3 nucleotide sequence: TGTGCCAGTAGTGTTGACAGGGTACAGCCCCAGCATTTT.

The V call is TRBV7-3, the J call TRBJ2-3; no reliable D call. There are 14 residues in the CDR3. V shed 5 bases and J shed 2 bases, with 11 bases lying between them. Germline CDR1 is SGHTA and CDR2 is FQGTGA. The CDR3 reads CASSRGTVTDTQYF. CDR3 DNA: TGTGCCAGCAGCCGAGGAACTGTCACAGATACGCAGTATTTT.

V usage is TRBV6-5 and J usage is TRBJ1-2; D unclear. V was shortened by 0 bases and J by 2 bases, with 13 bases between the two germline ends. The CDR3 runs 16 residues. Germline values: CDR1 MNHEY, CDR2 SVGAGI. The chain's CDR3 is CASSYSGPLMNYGYTF. The CDR3 bases are TGTGCCAGCAGTTACTCGGGCCCCCTAATGAACTATGGCTACACCTTC.

J is TRBJ2-5 and V is TRBV7-7; 9 bases align to TRBD2. Germline lookup yields CDR1 SSHAT and CDR2 FNYEAQ (reference sequence). This CDR3 has 16 residues. The trim removed 2 bases at V and 1 base at J, leaving 5 bases unmatched. CDR3 DNA sequence: TGTGCCAGCAGCTTAAGGCTAGCGGGGAGCCAAGAGACCCAGTACTTC. Encoded protein: CASSLRLAGSQETQYF.

The chain joins TRBV5-8 to TRBJ2-5, with 9 nucleotides matching TRBD2. This CDR3 contains 15 residues. CDR1 and CDR2 (germline): SGHTS, YDEGEE. Losses at the gene ends were 3 bases for V and 1 base for J; bases not matched to a gene: 4. The CDR3 is CASSSLTSGQETQYF. CDR3 in DNA: TGTGCCAGCAGCTCTTTGACTAGCGGCCAAGAGACCCAGTACTTC.

V is TRBV10-1 and J is TRBJ1-5, with 7 bases fitting TRBD1. In germline, CDR1 is WNHNN, CDR2 SYGVQD (reference sequence). Trimming removed 8 bases from V and 6 bases from J; junction bases left unmatched: 13. The CDR3 has 15 amino acids. Here the CDR3 reads CASPGPGQSPQPQHF. Here the CDR3 DNA reads TGCGCCAGCCCCGGTCCGGGACAGTCTCCTCAGCCCCAGCATTTT.

About this clone itself: The junction departs from germline at one end; a sequencing error may be responsible. The chain combines TRBV19 with TRBJ1-1; D remains ambiguous. Germline-derived CDR1 and CDR2 are LNHDA and SQIVND (reference sequence). This CDR3 contains 12 residues. The CDR3 coding sequence is TGTGCCATTAGTGAGGGAAACACTGAAGCTTTCTTT. This encodes CAISEGNTEAFF.

This clone has just a few counts. The rearrangement joins TRBV7-9 to TRBJ2-3; 7 bases fit TRBD1. J was trimmed by 15 bases and V by 5 bases; bases with no gene match: 2. This CDR3 contains 9 residues. CDR1 SEHNR and CDR2 FQNEAQ come from the germline V gene (reference sequence). This chain's CDR3 is CASSRQGYF. CDR3 coding DNA: TGTGCCAGCAGCCGACAGGGATATTTT.

The rearrangement links TRBV9 to TRBJ2-1, with 8 bases matching TRBD2. V lost 3 bases and J lost 16; bases outside the gene matches: 9. This CDR3 region has 12 residues. Germline loops: CDR1 SGDLS, CDR2 YYNGEE. The CDR3 coding sequence is TGTGCCAGCAGCGGGGGGGTAGCGGGGTTTTTCTTC. This encodes CASSGGVAGFFF.

This clone was detected only a few times. The gene calls are TRBV4-2 and TRBJ1-4; 7 bases match TRBD1. The trim removed 3 bases at V and 7 bases at J, leaving 5 bases unmatched. The CDR3 has 14 amino acids. CDR1 is LGHNA, CDR2 YNFKEQ, per germline. The CDR3 region has the DNA TGTGCCAGCAGCCAGGTAGGGGGCAGTGAAAAACTGTTTTTT. As protein: CASSQVGGSEKLFF.

This chain connects TRBV9 to TRBJ1-2; D possibly corresponds to TRBD1 (5 bases). CDR1 SGDLS and CDR2 YYNGEE come from the germline V gene. The CDR3 totals 13 residues. The V gene lost 0 bases and the J gene lost 6 bases, with 9 bases spanning the gap. The CDR3 coding sequence is TGTGCCAGCAGCGTAGCAGGGTCCCATGGCTACACCTTC. Translated, it gives CASSVAGSHGYTF.

This sequence joins TRBV2 and TRBJ2-3, with 9 positions matching TRBD2. The trim removed 4 bases at V and 0 bases at J, leaving 5 bases unmatched. The CDR3 covers 16 residues. Germline values: CDR1 SNHLY, CDR2 FYNNEI. This chain's CDR3 is CASSALAGPSTDTQYF. DNA for the CDR3: TGTGCCAGCAGTGCACTAGCGGGCCCTAGCACAGATACGCAGTATTTT.

In this sample, this clone turned up once. The chain links TRBV27 to TRBJ2-3; the match to TRBD2 covers 8 bases. CDR1 and CDR2 (germline): MNHEY, SMNVEV (reference sequence). CDR3 length: 17 residues. V was pared by 6 bases and J by 3 bases, with 14 bases of the junction left unmatched. The CDR3 bases are TGTGCCAGCAGGAAACGTCTTAGCGGGAAGATTACAGATACGCAGTATTTT. It translates to CASRKRLSGKITDTQYF.